The rows below give T cell receptor beta chains drawn from one sample of a study of control samples from healthy donors and cancer patients. Method: immunoSEQ multiplex PCR; TCRdb's copy keeps in-frame clones and lacks some. In the table there are roughly 200,000 clones, roughly 94% of which are singletons. Sequenced material: blood. These receptors were obtained from a man aged 45-60 years in good health. Both conserved end residues are part of each CDR3. D genes are given only for firm matches. Size values are once, few and many counts, or a class for expanded clones, and some rows have none.

j_call	v_call	clone_size	d_call	cdr3_nt	cdr3_aa
TRBJ1-5	TRBV30	.	.	TGTGCCTGGAGTGTACCGGGGAAGCGGCCCCAGCATTTT	CAWSVPGKRPQHF
TRBJ2-3	TRBV4-1	.	TRBD2	TGCGCCAGCAGCCAGGGGGCTAGCGGGGGAGATACGCAGTATTTT	CASSQGASGGDTQYF
TRBJ2-7	TRBV9	.	.	TGTGCCAGCAGCGTAGCTTATACACCCTACGAGCAGTACTTC	CASSVAYTPYEQYF
TRBJ1-1	TRBV12-3/TRBV12-4	.	.	TGTGCCAGCAGGACGGGCGGCACTGAAGCTTTCTTT	CASRTGGTEAFF
TRBJ1-6	TRBV5-6	.	.	TGTGCCAGCAGCCCCCGAAGGACTGGGGGCAGTCCACCCCTCCACTTT	CASSPRRTGGSPPLHF
TRBJ2-2	TRBV27	.	.	TGTGCCAGCAGTTTAAATGTTTGGCAGGGGAACACCGGGGAGCTGTTTTTT	CASSLNVWQGNTGELFF
TRBJ2-2	TRBV19	.	TRBD1	TGTGCCAACCCGGGAAAGGGGGCTTGGTCCGGGGAGCTGTTTTTT	CANPGKGAWSGELFF
TRBJ2-1	TRBV7-8	.	TRBD1	TGTGCCAGCAGCTTAAACAGGGGGCGCCGGGCCTACAATGAGCAGTTCTTC	CASSLNRGRRAYNEQFF
TRBJ1-2	TRBV7-2	once	.	TGTGCCAGCAGCTTAGAAGCGTTATATGGCTACACCTTC	CASSLEALYGYTF
TRBJ1-6	TRBV7-9	.	TRBD1	TGTGCCAGCAACCGGGGACAGGCCAATTCACCCCTCCACTTT	CASNRGQANSPLHF
TRBJ1-4	TRBV11-2	once	.	TGTGCCAGCAGCCCTAAACCCAGGGGTCGGGTTGAAAAACTGTTTTTT	CASSPKPRGRVEKLFF
TRBJ2-5	TRBV27	.	.	TGTGCCAGCAGTTATCCCGGGGAGACCCAGTACTTC	CASSYPGETQYF
TRBJ2-1	TRBV9	once	.	TGTGCCAGCAGCGTAGTTACGAGTCCGTACGACAATGAGCAGTTCTTC	CASSVVTSPYDNEQFF
TRBJ2-1	TRBV1	.	.	TGCACCAGCAGCCAACACTCCATAGGGACTAGCGGGGGCTCCTACAATGAGCAGTTCTTC	CTSSQHSIGTSGGSYNEQFF
TRBJ2-2	TRBV3-1/TRBV3-2	.	.	TGTGCCAGCAGCCAAGTTGTCGGGGCCCGGGCCGGGGAGCTGTTTTTT	CASSQVVGARAGELFF
TRBJ1-1	TRBV18	.	.	TGTGCCAGCTCATCTCTGGGACAGAACACTGAAGCTTTCTTT	CASSSLGQNTEAFF
TRBJ1-4	TRBV6-6	.	.	TGTGCCAGCAGCTTTACTCGGGACATCAGAGGGGAAAAACTGTTTTTT	CASSFTRDIRGEKLFF
TRBJ1-1	TRBV6-5	.	.	TGTGCCAGCAGTAACCGGGGTGGGGCTGAAGCTTTCTTT	CASSNRGGAEAFF
TRBJ2-2	TRBV11-3	once	TRBD1	TGTGCCAGCACCACCGTTCCAGGGGGCGCGAACACCGGGGAGCTGTTTTTT	CASTTVPGGANTGELFF
TRBJ2-3	TRBV5-1	.	TRBD2	TGCGCCAGCAGCTTAGGGCGGGGGGGCCAAGATACGCAGTATTTT	CASSLGRGGQDTQYF
TRBJ2-3	TRBV18	.	TRBD1	TGTGCCAGCTCGCTCCTCCGGGACAGATACACAGATACGCAGTATTTT	CASSLLRDRYTDTQYF
TRBJ2-5	TRBV3-1/TRBV3-2	.	TRBD2	TGTGCCAGCAGCCAAAAGGTAGCGGGGGGGCCGAGGGAGACCCAGTACTTC	CASSQKVAGGPRETQYF
TRBJ1-6	TRBV5-4	.	.	TGTGCCAGCAGTTTCTCCTATAATTCACCCCTCCACTTT	CASSFSYNSPLHF
TRBJ2-3	TRBV5-1	.	TRBD2	TGCGCCAGCAGCTTGGAGGGGACTAACACGCAGTATTTT	CASSLEGTNTQYF
TRBJ2-3	TRBV4-3	.	.	TGCGCCAGCAGCCAAGAAGGGTTACCGGGGCATACGCAGTATTTT	CASSQEGLPGHTQYF
TRBJ1-2	TRBV19	.	TRBD1	TGTGCCACCTATTCTCCGGGACAGGGAAACGTTGGCTACACCTTC	CATYSPGQGNVGYTF
TRBJ2-1	TRBV5-1	.	.	TGCGCCAGCAGCTTGATGGGGCCTAATTACAATGAGCAGTTCTTC	CASSLMGPNYNEQFF
TRBJ2-7	TRBV6-2/TRBV6-3	once	TRBD1	TGTGCCAGCAGTGATCCGGGACAGTTGTACGAGCAGTACTTC	CASSDPGQLYEQYF
TRBJ1-1	TRBV7-9	.	.	TGTGCCAGCAGCTTAGCGCTTTCGGGGGACACTGAAGCTTTCTTT	CASSLALSGDTEAFF
TRBJ2-7	TRBV5-1	.	TRBD2	TGCGCCAGCAGCCGGGGGACTAGCGGGGGGTCCTCCTACGAGCAGTACTTC	CASSRGTSGGSSYEQYF
TRBJ2-1	TRBV18	.	.	TGTGCCAGCTCACCACCGTCGAGCAGTGTCCATGAGCAGTTCTTC	CASSPPSSSVHEQFF